Listed below are T cell receptor beta chains from one sample, sequenced in a study of CD8+CD57+ T cells in acquired aplastic anemia. MiXCR, run by TCRdb on the reads, gives a single entry per CDR3 protein. The sample includes 150,000 to 200,000 distinct CDR3 sequences, around 40% of them seen just once. The sequencing input was sorted CD4+, CD8+, or CD8+CD57+ T cells (not recorded which) from PBMCs. All receptors come from a human donor in good health. Both conserved end residues are part of each CDR3. D genes are given only for firm matches. Clone size is given for some rows only: seen once, a few or many times, or a class if the clone is expanded.

v_gene	j_gene	d_gene	abundance	CDR3nt	CDR3aa
TRBV2	TRBJ2-7	TRBD1	-	TGTGCCAGCAGGGGGACAGGGATCTACGAGCAGTACTTC	CASRGTGIYEQYF
TRBV28	TRBJ2-5	TRBD2	-	TGTGCCAGCAGTTCCCTCGCGGGAGGGAGGGAGACCCAGTACTTC	CASSSLAGGRETQYF
TRBV10-1	TRBJ1-5	-	-	TGCGCCAGCAGTGAGTCGACAGATCAGCCCCAGCATTTT	CASSESTDQPQHF
TRBV24-1	TRBJ2-3	TRBD1	-	TGTGCCACCAGTGCAGCCGGGACAGTCTTCACAGATACGCAGTATTTT	CATSAAGTVFTDTQYF
TRBV7-3	TRBJ1-1	-	many	TGTGCCAGCAGCCCCGGGGGGGGCAGTACGAACACTGAAGCTTTCTTT	CASSPGGGSTNTEAFF
TRBV6-2/TRBV6-3	TRBJ2-1	TRBD2	few	TGTGCCAGCAGTTACCCCCTCAGGGAGGGCGATGAGCAGTTCTTC	CASSYPLREGDEQFF
TRBV7-9	TRBJ1-5	-	few	TGTGCCAGCAGCTCACAAGGGGGGTCCAGGGTCGGGGCCCAGCATTTT	CASSSQGGSRVGAQHF
TRBV19	TRBJ1-2	TRBD1	many	TGTGCCAGTAGTATATTTCGGACAGGGGACTATGGCTACACCTTC	CASSIFRTGDYGYTF
TRBV20-1	TRBJ2-3	TRBD2	-	TGCAGTGCCTGCGACACTAGCGGAGCTAGCACAGATACGCAGTATTTT	CSACDTSGASTDTQYF
TRBV18	TRBJ1-1	TRBD1	few	TGTGCCAGCTCGCATTCCACCGGGACAGGGCTTTCGGTGACTGAAGCTTTCTTT	CASSHSTGTGLSVTEAFF
TRBV24-1	TRBJ2-3	-	-	TGTGCCGCCAGTGATGCTCAGGGACGAAGCACAGATACGCAGTATTTT	CAASDAQGRSTDTQYF
TRBV6-2/TRBV6-3	TRBJ2-7	-	-	TGTGCCAGCAGTGCCCACAGGGATGTAGGGGAGCAGTACTTC	CASSAHRDVGEQYF
TRBV20-1	TRBJ2-7	-	-	TGCAGTGCCCGGATGACCGGGACAAGATACGAGCAGTACTTC	CSARMTGTRYEQYF
TRBV29-1	TRBJ2-2	TRBD1	many	TGCAGCGTTGACCGGACAGGGGGCCGGAGGGAGCTGTTTTTT	CSVDRTGGRRELFF
TRBV20-1	TRBJ2-1	TRBD2	-	TGCAGTGCCTGGACTAGCGGGGGTCGGGCTGAGCAGTTCTTC	CSAWTSGGRAEQFF
TRBV7-8	TRBJ1-1	TRBD1	-	TGTGCCAGCCAGGGGGGGCCTGAAGCTTTCTTT	CASQGGPEAFF
TRBV29-1	TRBJ2-3	-	few	TGCAGCGCCTCGACAGGCACAGATACGCAGTATTTT	CSASTGTDTQYF
TRBV20-1	TRBJ2-7	-	many	TGCAGTGCCGTTGGGGGCGACAGGACGAGCTTCTTGCAGTACTTC	CSAVGGDRTSFLQYF
TRBV9	TRBJ1-2	-	-	TGTGCCAGCAGCGTGGGGCAGGGCGTGCGCTACACCTTC	CASSVGQGVRYTF
TRBV19	TRBJ1-2	-	-	TGTGCCAGTAGCGATACAGGGAACTATGGCTACACCTTC	CASSDTGNYGYTF
TRBV13	TRBJ2-1	-	-	TGTGCCAGCAGCTTTTCCCATGAGCAGTTCTTC	CASSFSHEQFF
TRBV7-2	TRBJ2-1	TRBD2	-	TGTGCCAGCAGCTCGAGGACTAGGGAGCAGTTCTTC	CASSSRTREQFF
TRBV14	TRBJ2-7	-	many	TGTGCCAGCAGCCAAGAAAGTAGGGGTGGTGAGCAGTACTTC	CASSQESRGGEQYF
TRBV3-1	TRBJ1-1	-	-	TGTGCCAGCAGCCCCCGGGGGGGCCCGAGCACTGAAGCTTTCTTT	CASSPRGGPSTEAFF
TRBV6-1	TRBJ1-3	-	-	TGTGCTACAGCCGAGGGCGGAAACACCATATATTTT	CATAEGGNTIYF
TRBV19	TRBJ1-3	-	once	TGTGCCAGCGGCGTGGGGGACGGAAACACCATATATTTT	CASGVGDGNTIYF
TRBV7-2	TRBJ2-7	-	-	TGTGCCAGCAGAGAGGGACAACGCTACGAGCAGTACTTC	CASREGQRYEQYF
TRBV14	TRBJ2-7	TRBD1	-	TGTGCCAGGAACCGGGACAGGGATTCCTACGAGCAGTACTTC	CARNRDRDSYEQYF
TRBV10-3	TRBJ1-2	TRBD1	-	TGTGCCATCAGTGCCGGACAGGGGGCAGATGGCTACACCTTC	CAISAGQGADGYTF
TRBV12-3/TRBV12-4	TRBJ2-7	TRBD1	many	TGTGCCAGCAGAAGGGACAGCTCCTACGAGCAGTACTTC	CASRRDSSYEQYF
TRBV20-1	TRBJ1-5	TRBD1	once	TGCAGTGCCAGACCCCCCACAGGGGGCACTCAGCCCCAGCATTTT	CSARPPTGGTQPQHF
TRBV20-1	TRBJ1-1	-	-	TGCAGTGCTCAGAAGGTGAACACTGAAGCTTTCTTT	CSAQKVNTEAFF
TRBV20-1	TRBJ1-6	TRBD1	-	TGCAGTGCAAAGACAGGGACTTTTGCCTCACCCCTCCACTTT	CSAKTGTFASPLHF
TRBV30	TRBJ1-4	TRBD1	-	TGTGCCTGCGGGACAGGGAGCTCAACTAATGAAAAACTGTTTTTT	CACGTGSSTNEKLFF
TRBV28	TRBJ2-6	-	-	TGTGCCAGCAGTTTACACTCTGGGGCCAACGTCCTGACTTTC	CASSLHSGANVLTF
TRBV6-1	TRBJ2-7	TRBD1	many	TGTGCCAGCACCCTGGGAGGACAGGGTTCCTACGAGCAGTACTTC	CASTLGGQGSYEQYF
TRBV5-5	TRBJ2-2	-	-	TGTGCCAGCAGCTTATGGGAGAGCACCGGGGGGCTGTTTTTT	CASSLWESTGGLFF
TRBV7-2	TRBJ1-2	TRBD1	-	TGTGCCAGCAGGTGGGACAGGGACTATGGCTACACCTTC	CASRWDRDYGYTF
TRBV5-1	TRBJ2-7	TRBD1	-	TGCGCCAGCAGATATGGACAGGGGGAAGACGAGCAGTACTTC	CASRYGQGEDEQYF
TRBV5-1	TRBJ2-2	-	many	TGCGCCAGCAGCTTGCCACCTTCCACCGGGGAGCTGTTTTTT	CASSLPPSTGELFF
TRBV7-8	TRBJ2-7	TRBD2	many	TGTGCCAGCAGCCCCGGACTAGGCAGCTTTTACGAGCAGTACTTC	CASSPGLGSFYEQYF
TRBV7-9	TRBJ2-2	-	-	TGTGCCAGCAGCTTAGGGAACACCGGGGAGCTGTTTTTT	CASSLGNTGELFF
TRBV29-1	TRBJ2-7	TRBD1	few	TGCAGCGTCACAGGGGGCACTACCTACGAGCAGTACTTC	CSVTGGTTYEQYF
TRBV7-2	TRBJ2-1	-	many	TGTGCCAGCAGCTTAACTTCGGGTCATAACAATGAGCAGTTCTTC	CASSLTSGHNNEQFF
TRBV20-1	TRBJ2-5	-	-	TGCAGTTCCAGGAGGGGAGCGGATGCACTCGAGACCCAGTACTTC	CSSRRGADALETQYF
TRBV4-2	TRBJ1-6	TRBD1	many	TGTGCCAGCAGCCAAGGCGGGACAGATTCACCCCTCCACTTT	CASSQGGTDSPLHF
TRBV20-1	TRBJ2-1	TRBD2	-	TGCAGTGCCCCCCATAGCGGGACCAATGAGCAGTTCTTC	CSAPHSGTNEQFF
TRBV12-3/TRBV12-4	TRBJ1-1	TRBD1	few	TGTGCCAGCATTCTACTGGGGGGGGACAGGGGTCTCATGAACACTGAAGCTTTCTTT	CASILLGGDRGLMNTEAFF
TRBV3-1	TRBJ2-5	-	-	TGTGCCAGCAGCCACGGACGGAGGCTCCAAGAGACCCAGTACTTC	CASSHGRRLQETQYF
TRBV7-9	TRBJ1-5	-	-	TGTGCCAGCAGCTCTGGACAGACGGATCAGCCCCAGCATTTT	CASSSGQTDQPQHF
TRBV29-1	TRBJ1-2	-	few	TGCAGCGTTCTCCACGGTACTAACTATGGCTACACCTTC	CSVLHGTNYGYTF
TRBV5-1	TRBJ2-3	-	many	TGCGCCAGCAGCTTGGCCAGGCTAGCGCCGAGCACAGATACGCAGTATTTT	CASSLARLAPSTDTQYF
TRBV20-1	TRBJ1-3	-	many	TGCAGTGCTAGAGATCAGAGTTTGGCCTCTGGAAACACCATATATTTT	CSARDQSLASGNTIYF
TRBV19	TRBJ1-3	-	many	TGTGCCAGTATCCAAGTCGGCGGCGGAAACACCATATATTTT	CASIQVGGGNTIYF